This T cell receptor beta chain was sequenced in a study of graft-versus-host responses after intestinal transplantation. This clone came up once. The CDR3 extends over 15 amino acids. Per germline, CDR1 SQVTM and CDR2 ANQGSEA. The V gene lost 2 bases and the J gene lost 2 bases, with 15 bases spanning the gap. Sequencing was performed with immunoSEQ multiplex PCR; in TCRdb, only in-frame clones are kept and a portion is missing. Among around 39,000 clones, approximately 89% were seen once, and the ten largest hold over 6%. The sample consisted of PBMCs, taken almost 270 days after transplant. The chain employs TRBV29-1 and TRBJ1-1, with D possibly being TRBD1 (5 bases). The clonotype originates from a human patient who received an intestinal transplant, so some T cells may come from the graft donor. In DNA form, the CDR3 reads TGCAGCGTTGAAAGGGACGGTAGATTCAACACTGAAGCTTTCTTT. Translated, it gives CSVERDGRFNTEAFF. The full variable domain, with the rest looked up from reference TRBV29-1 and TRBJ1-1, is SAVISQKPSRDICQRGTSLTIQCQVDSQVTMMFWYRQQPGQSLTLIATANQGSEATYESGFVIDKFPISRPNLTFSTLTVSNMSPEDSSIYLCSVERDGRFNTEAFFGQGTRLTVV.